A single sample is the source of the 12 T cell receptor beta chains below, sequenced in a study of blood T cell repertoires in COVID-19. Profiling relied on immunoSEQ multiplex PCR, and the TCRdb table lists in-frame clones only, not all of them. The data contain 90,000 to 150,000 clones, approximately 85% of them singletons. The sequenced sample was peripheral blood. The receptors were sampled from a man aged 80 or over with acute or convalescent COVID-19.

CDR3 DNA sequence: TGTGCCAGCAGCTTAGCGCTCACTAGCGGATACAATGAGCAGTTCTTC. Amino acids: CASSLALTSGYNEQFF. The rearrangement uses TRBV7-2 and TRBJ2-1, with 8 bases fitting TRBD2. Per germline, CDR1 SGHTA and CDR2 FQGNSA. The V segment lost 0 bases and the J segment 4 bases; nucleotides outside the gene matches: 5. This CDR3 is 16 amino acids long.

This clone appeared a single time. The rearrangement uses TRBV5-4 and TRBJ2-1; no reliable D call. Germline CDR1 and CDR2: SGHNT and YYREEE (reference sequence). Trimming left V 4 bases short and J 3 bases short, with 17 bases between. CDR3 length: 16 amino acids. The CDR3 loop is CASSHYFQAGYNEQFF. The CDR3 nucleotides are TGTGCCAGCAGCCATTACTTCCAGGCTGGCTACAATGAGCAGTTCTTC.

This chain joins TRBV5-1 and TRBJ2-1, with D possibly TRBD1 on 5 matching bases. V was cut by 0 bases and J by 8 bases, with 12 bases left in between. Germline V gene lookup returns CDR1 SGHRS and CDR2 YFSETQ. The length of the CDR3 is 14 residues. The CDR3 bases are TGCGCCAGCAGCTTGGGACAGCAAGTGGATGAGCAGTTCTTC. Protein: CASSLGQQVDEQFF.

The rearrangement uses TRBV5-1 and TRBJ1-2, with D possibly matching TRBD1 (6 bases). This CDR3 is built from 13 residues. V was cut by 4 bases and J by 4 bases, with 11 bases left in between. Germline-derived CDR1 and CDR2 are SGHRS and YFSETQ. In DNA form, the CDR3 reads TGCGCCAGCAGCCCAGGGGATGGCTATGGCTACACCTTC. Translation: CASSPGDGYGYTF.

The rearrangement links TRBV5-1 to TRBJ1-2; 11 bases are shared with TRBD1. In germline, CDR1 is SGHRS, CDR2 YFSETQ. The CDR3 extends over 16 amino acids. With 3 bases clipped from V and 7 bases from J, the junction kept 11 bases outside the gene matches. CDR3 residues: CASSSQDRGLFPGYTF. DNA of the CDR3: TGCGCCAGCAGCTCTCAGGACAGGGGGCTGTTTCCTGGCTACACCTTC.

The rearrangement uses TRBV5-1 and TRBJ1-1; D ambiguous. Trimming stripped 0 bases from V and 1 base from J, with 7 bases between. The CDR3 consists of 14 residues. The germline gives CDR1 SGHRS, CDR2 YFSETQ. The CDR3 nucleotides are TGCGCCAGCAGCTTGGATCCAGGGAACACTGAAGCTTTCTTT. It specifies CASSLDPGNTEAFF.

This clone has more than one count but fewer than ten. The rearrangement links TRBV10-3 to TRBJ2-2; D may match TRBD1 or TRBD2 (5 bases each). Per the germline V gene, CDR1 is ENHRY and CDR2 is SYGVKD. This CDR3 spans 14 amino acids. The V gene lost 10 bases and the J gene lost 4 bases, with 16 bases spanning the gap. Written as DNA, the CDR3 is TGTGCCACCAGAGAGGGGCAAGTCACCGGGGAGCTGTTTTTT. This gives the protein CATREGQVTGELFF.

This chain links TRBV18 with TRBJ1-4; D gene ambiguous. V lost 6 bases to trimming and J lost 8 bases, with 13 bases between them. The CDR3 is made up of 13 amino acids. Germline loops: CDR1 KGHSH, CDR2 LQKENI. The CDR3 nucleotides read TGTGCCAGCTCGTTTGGAGAGATCGAAAAACTGTTTTTT. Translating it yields CASSFGEIEKLFF.

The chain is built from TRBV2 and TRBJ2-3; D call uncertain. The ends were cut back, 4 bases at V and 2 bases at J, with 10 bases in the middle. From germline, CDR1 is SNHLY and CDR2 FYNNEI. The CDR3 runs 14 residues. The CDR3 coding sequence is TGTGCCAGCAGTGGGCTAGTCCTCACAGATACGCAGTATTTT. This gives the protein CASSGLVLTDTQYF.

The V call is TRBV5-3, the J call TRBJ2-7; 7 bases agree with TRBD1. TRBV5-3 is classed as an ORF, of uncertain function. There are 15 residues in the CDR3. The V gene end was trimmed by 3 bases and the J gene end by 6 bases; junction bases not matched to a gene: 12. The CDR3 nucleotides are TGTGCCAGAAGCTCCACAGGGGCAGTAGAGTGCGAGCAGTACTTC. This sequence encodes CARSSTGAVECEQYF.

The CDR3, as DNA: TGTGCCAGCAGCTTCGGACAGGGGGTTGAAAAACTGTTTTTT. Translation: CASSFGQGVEKLFF. V is TRBV7-2 and J is TRBJ1-4; the match to TRBD1 covers 10 bases. V lost 3 bases, J lost 7 bases, and 2 bases stayed unmatched. CDR3 length: 14 residues. In germline, CDR1 is SGHTA, CDR2 FQGNSA.

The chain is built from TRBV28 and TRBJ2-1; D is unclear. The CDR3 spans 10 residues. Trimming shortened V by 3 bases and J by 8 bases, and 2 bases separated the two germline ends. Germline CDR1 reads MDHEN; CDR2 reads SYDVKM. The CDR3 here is CASSFDEQFF. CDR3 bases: TGTGCCAGCAGTTTCGATGAGCAGTTCTTC. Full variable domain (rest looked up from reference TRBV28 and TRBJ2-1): DVKVTQSSRYLVKRTGEKVFLECVQDMDHENMFWYRQDPGLGLRLIYFSYDVKMKEKGDIPEGYSVSREKKERFSLILESASTNQTSMYLCASSFDEQFFGPGTRLTVL.